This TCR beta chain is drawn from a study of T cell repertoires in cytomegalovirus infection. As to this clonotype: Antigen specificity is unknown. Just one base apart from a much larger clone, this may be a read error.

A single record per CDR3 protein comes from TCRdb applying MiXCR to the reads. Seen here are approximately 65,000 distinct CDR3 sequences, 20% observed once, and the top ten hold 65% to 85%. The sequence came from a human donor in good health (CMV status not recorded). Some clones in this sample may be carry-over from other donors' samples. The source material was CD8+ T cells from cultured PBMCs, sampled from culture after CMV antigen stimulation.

For the CDR3, the DNA is TGTGACAGCGGCCTCGGGGGCACCGGCACAGATACGCAGTATTTT. It yields the protein CDSGLGGTGTDTQYF. This chain joins TRBV6-5 and TRBJ2-3; D tentatively reads TRBD1 or TRBD2 (6 bases each). In germline, CDR1 is MNHEY, CDR2 SVGAGI. The CDR3 is made up of 15 amino acids.